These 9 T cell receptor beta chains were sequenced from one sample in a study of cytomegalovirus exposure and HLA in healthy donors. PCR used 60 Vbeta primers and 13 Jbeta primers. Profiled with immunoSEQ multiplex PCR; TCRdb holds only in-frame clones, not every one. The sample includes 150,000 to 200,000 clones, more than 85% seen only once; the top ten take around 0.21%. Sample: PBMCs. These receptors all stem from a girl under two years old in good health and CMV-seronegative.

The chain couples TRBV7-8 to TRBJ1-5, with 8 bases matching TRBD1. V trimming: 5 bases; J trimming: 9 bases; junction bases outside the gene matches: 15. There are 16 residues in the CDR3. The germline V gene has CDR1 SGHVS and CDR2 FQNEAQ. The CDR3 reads CASSITGTGELWPQHF. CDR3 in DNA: TGTGCCAGCAGCATCACCGGGACAGGAGAGTTGTGGCCCCAGCATTTT.

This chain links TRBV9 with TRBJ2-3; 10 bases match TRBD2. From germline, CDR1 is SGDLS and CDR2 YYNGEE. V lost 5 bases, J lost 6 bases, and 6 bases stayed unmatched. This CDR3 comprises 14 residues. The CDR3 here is CASRGTSGADTQYF. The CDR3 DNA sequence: TGTGCCAGCAGGGGTACTAGCGGGGCCGATACGCAGTATTTT. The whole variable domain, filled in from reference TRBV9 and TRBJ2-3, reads DSGVTQTPKHLITATGQRVTLRCSPRSGDLSVYWYQQSLDQGLQFLIQYYNGEERAKGNILERFSAQQFPDLHSELNLSSLELGDSALYFCASRGTSGADTQYFGPGTRLTVL.

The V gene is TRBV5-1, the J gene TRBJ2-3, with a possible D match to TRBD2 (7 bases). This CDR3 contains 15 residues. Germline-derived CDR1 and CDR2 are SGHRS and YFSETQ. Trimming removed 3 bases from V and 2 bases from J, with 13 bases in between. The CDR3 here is CASSWGGDTTDTQYF. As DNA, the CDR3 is TGCGCCAGCAGCTGGGGGGGGGACACCACAGATACGCAGTATTTT. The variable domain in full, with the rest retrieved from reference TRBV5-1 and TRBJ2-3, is KAGVTQTPRYLIKTRGQQVTLSCSPISGHRSVSWYQQTPGQGLQFLFEYFSETQRNKGNFPGRFSGRQFSNSRSEMNVSTLELGDSALYLCASSWGGDTTDTQYFGPGTRLTVL.

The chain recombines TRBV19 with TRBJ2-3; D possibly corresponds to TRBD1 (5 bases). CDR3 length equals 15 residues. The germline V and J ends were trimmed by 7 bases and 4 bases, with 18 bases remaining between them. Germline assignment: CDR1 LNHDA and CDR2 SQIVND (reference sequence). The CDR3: CASMGGGAGPDTQYF. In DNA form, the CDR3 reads TGTGCCAGTATGGGCGGTGGGGCTGGTCCAGATACGCAGTATTTT. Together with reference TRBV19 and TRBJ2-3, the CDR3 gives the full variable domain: DGGITQSPKYLFRKEGQNVTLSCEQNLNHDAMYWYRQDPGQGLRLIYYSQIVNDFQKGDIAEGYSVSREKKESFPLTVTSAQKNPTAFYLCASMGGGAGPDTQYFGPGTRLTVL.

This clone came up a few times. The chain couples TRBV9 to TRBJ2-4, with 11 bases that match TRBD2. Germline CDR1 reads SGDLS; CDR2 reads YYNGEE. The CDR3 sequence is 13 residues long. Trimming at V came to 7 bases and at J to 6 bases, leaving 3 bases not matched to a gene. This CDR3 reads CASSGTSGNIQYF. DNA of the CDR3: TGTGCCAGCTCCGGGACTAGCGGAAACATTCAGTACTTC.

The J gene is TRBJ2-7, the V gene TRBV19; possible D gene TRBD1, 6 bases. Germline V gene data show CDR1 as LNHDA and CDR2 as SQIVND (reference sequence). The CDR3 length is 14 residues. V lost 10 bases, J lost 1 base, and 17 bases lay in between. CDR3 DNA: TGTGCCACCAGCTTGGACAGCCTGTCCTACGAGCAGTACTTC. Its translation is CATSLDSLSYEQYF.

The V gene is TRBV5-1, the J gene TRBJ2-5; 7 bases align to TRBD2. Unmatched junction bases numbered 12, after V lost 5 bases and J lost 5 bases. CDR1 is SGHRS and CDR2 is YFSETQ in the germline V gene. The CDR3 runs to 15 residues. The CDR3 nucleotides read TGCGCCAGCAGTAGAGGCGCGGGGGTAGGGGAGACCCAGTACTTC. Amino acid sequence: CASSRGAGVGETQYF.

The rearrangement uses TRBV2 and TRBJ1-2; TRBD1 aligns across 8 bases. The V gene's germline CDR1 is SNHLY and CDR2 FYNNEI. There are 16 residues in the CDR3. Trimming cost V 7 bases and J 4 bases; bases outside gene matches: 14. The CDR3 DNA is TGTGCCAGCAATACATGGGGCTCAGGGGGCCCCTATGGCTACACCTTC. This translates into CASNTWGSGGPYGYTF.

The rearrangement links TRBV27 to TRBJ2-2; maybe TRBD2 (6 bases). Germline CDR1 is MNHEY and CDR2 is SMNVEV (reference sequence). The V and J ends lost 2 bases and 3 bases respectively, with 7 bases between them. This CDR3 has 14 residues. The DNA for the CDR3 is TGTGCCAGCAGTTTAGGGACTTACACCGGGGAGCTGTTTTTT. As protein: CASSLGTYTGELFF.